The source of this T cell receptor beta chain is a study of tumor-infiltrating lymphocytes in oesophageal squamous cell carcinoma. This CDR3 is built from 14 residues. V lost 6 bases and J 0 bases, leaving 9 bases between the germline ends. TCRdb reanalysed the PCR reads using MiXCR and keeps one entry per CDR3 protein. The sample lists 15,000 to 25,000 distinct CDR3 sequences, around 41% occurring once. This clonotype was observed at least ten times. Source material: esophageal tumor tissue. The chain employs TRBV12-3 or TRBV12-4 and TRBJ1-3, with a tentative D call TRBD1 (5 bases). This TCR was recovered from a male donor with esophageal squamous cell carcinoma. The CDR3: CASRTGPSGNTIYF. CDR3 bases: TGTGCCAGCAGAACGGGGCCCTCTGGAAACACCATATATTTT.